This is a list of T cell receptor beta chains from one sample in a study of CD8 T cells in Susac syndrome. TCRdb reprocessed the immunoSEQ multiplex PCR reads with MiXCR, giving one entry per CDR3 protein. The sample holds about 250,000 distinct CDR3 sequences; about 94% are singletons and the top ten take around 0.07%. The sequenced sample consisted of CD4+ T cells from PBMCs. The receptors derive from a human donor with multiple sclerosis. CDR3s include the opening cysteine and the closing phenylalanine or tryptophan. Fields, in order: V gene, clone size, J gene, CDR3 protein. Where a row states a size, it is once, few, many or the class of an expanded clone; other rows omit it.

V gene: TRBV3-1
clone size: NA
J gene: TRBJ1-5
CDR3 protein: CASSQTQGARQPQHF

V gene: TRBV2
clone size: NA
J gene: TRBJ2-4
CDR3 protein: CASSDSLAVGTIQYF

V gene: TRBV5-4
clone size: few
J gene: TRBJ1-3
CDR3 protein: CASSTTAGRTGIGNTIYF

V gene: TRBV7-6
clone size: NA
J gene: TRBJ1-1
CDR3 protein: CASSKRTHRDTEAFF

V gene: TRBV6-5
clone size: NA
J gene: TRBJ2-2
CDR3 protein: CASWGPNTGELFF

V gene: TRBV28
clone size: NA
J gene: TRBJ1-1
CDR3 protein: CASSSFTGQGGLAFF

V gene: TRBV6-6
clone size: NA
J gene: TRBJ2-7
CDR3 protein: CASSPRQLAIDEQYF

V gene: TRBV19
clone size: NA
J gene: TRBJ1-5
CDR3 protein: CASSIDRGRNQPQHF

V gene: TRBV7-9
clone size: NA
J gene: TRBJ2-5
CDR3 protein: CASSWLAGTGETQYF

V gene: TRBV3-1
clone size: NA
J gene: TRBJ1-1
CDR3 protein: CASSPWGAPRDTEAFF

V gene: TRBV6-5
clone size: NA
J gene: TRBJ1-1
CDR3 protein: CASRGSAGIEAFF

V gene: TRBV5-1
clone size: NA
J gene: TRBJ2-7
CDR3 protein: CASSLVGGLGEQYF

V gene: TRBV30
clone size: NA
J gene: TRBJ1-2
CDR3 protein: CAWKFGVGYGYTF

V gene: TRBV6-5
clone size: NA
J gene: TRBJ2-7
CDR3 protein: CASSPHRDRPFF

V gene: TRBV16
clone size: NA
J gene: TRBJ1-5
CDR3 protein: CASSQLAGGNQPQHF

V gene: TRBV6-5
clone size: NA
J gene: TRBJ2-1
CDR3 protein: CASSYSAVVNEQFF

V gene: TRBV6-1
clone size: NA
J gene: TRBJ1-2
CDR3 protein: CASKDLYYGYTF

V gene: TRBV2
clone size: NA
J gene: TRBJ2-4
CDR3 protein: CASSVGSLAKNIQYF

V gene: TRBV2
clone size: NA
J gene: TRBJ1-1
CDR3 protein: CASSPRGLPTEAFF